This TCR beta chain was captured in a study of CD8+CD57+ T cells in acquired aplastic anemia. The template for TCR beta VDJ and CDR3 sequence profiling was genomic DNA. MiXCR was run by TCRdb on the reads, yielding one entry per CDR3 protein. The sample records 100,000 to 150,000 distinct CDR3 sequences, roughly 50% being singletons. This CDR3 contains 15 residues. Germline loops: CDR1 SGHAT, CDR2 FQNNGV. The V gene lost 5 bases and the J gene lost 1 base, with 15 bases spanning the gap. The sequence was obtained from a human donor in good health, serving as a control. The gene calls are TRBV11-2 and TRBJ2-7; no reliable D call. Sample: sorted CD4+, CD8+, or CD8+CD57+ T cells (not recorded which) from PBMCs. The CDR3 nucleotides read TGTGCCAGCAGCCCTTCCGACACCGTATCCTACGAGCAGTACTTC. Residues: CASSPSDTVSYEQYF.